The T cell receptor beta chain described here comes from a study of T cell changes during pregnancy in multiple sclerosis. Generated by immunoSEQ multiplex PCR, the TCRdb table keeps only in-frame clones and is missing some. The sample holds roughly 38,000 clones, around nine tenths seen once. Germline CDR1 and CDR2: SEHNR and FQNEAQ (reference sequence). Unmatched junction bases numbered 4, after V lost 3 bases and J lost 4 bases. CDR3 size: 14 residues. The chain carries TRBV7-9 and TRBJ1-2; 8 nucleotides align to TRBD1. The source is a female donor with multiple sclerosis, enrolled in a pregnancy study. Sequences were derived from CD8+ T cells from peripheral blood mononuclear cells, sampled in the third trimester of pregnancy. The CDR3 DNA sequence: TGTGCCAGCAGCTTCGCCGGGACAGGCTATGGCTACACCTTC. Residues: CASSFAGTGYGYTF.